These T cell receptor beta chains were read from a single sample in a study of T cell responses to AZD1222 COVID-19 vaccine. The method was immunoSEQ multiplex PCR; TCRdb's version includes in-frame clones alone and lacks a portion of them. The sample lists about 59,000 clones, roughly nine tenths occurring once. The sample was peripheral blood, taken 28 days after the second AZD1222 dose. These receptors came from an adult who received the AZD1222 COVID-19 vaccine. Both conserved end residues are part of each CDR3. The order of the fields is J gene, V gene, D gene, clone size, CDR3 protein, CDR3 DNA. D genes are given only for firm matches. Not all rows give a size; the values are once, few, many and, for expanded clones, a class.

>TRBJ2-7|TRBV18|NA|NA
CASSPGREYEQYF
TGTGCCAGCTCACCGGGCCGGGAGTACGAGCAGTACTTC
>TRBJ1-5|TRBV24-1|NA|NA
CATSDPNQPQHF
TGTGCCACCAGTGATCCTAATCAGCCCCAGCATTTT
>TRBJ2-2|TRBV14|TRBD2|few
CASSHPMAGVRWNTGELFF
TGTGCCAGCAGCCACCCCATGGCGGGGGTGCGATGGAACACCGGGGAGCTGTTTTTT
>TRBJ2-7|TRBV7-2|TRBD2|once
CASSLTSGGAYEQYF
TGTGCCAGCAGCTTGACTAGCGGGGGGGCCTACGAGCAGTACTTC
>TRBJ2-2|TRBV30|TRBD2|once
CAWRGIAGGRTGELFF
TGTGCCTGGAGAGGAATAGCGGGGGGGCGCACCGGGGAGCTGTTTTTT
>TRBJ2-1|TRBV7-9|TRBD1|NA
CASSQQLTGFDEQFF
TGTGCCAGCAGCCAACAATTGACAGGGTTCGATGAGCAGTTCTTC
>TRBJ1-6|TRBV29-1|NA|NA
CSPAGGVKSPLHF
TGCAGCCCAGCAGGAGGGGTAAAGTCACCCCTCCACTTT
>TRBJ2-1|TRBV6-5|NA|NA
CASRTDMSSYNEQFF
TGTGCCAGCAGGACTGACATGAGCTCCTACAATGAGCAGTTCTTC
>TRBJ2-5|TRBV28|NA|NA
CASSFPPTGETQYF
TGTGCCAGCAGTTTCCCCCCTACGGGGGAGACCCAGTACTTC
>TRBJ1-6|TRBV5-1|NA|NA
CASSGRESSYNSPLHF
TGCGCCAGCTCTGGCAGGGAAAGCTCCTATAATTCACCCCTCCACTTT
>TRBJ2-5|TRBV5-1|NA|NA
CASSLSPGPEETQYF
TGCGCCAGCAGCTTGTCTCCCGGGCCCGAAGAGACCCAGTACTTC
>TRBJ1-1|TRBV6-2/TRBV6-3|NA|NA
CASSSLGAGMNTEAFF
TGTGCCAGCAGCTCGTTAGGGGCGGGAATGAACACTGAAGCTTTCTTT
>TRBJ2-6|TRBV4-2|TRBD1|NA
CASSQGTGQRSGANVLTF
TGTGCCAGCAGCCAAGGGACAGGGCAGCGGTCTGGGGCCAACGTCCTGACTTTC
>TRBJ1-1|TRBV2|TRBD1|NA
CASSPGGGGVIYAFF
TGTGCCAGCAGCCCAGGGGGCGGGGGTGTAATTTACGCTTTCTTT
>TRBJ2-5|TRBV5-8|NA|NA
CASRHIWGGQVEETQYF
TGTGCCAGCAGGCACATATGGGGGGGCCAGGTGGAGGAGACCCAGTACTTC
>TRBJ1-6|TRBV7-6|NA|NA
CASSLRSDDSPLHF
TGTGCCAGCAGCCTTAGGTCCGATGATTCACCCCTCCACTTT
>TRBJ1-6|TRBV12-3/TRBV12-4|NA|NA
CASSQTRILHF
TGTGCCAGCAGTCAGACACGAATTCTCCACTTT
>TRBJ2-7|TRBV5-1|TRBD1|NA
CASKLGQGSHEQYF
TGCGCCAGCAAACTCGGACAGGGGTCCCACGAGCAGTACTTC
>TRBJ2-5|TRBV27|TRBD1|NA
CASSFRTGYETQYF
TGTGCCAGCAGTTTTCGGACAGGGTATGAGACCCAGTACTTC
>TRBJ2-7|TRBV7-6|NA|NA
CASSLAGVLNEQYF
TGTGCCAGCAGCTTAGCGGGGGTATTGAACGAGCAGTACTTC
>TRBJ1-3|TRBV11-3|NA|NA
CASSLTCPIGNTIYF
TGTGCCAGCAGCTTAACTTGCCCTATCGGAAACACCATATATTTT
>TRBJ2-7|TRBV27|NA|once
CASSPRAAGRSYEQYF
TGTGCCAGCAGCCCGAGAGCGGCAGGGAGGTCCTACGAGCAGTACTTC
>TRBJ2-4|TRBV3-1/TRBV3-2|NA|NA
CASSQVGRDRTENIQYF
TGTGCCAGCAGCCAAGTCGGAAGGGACCGAACCGAAAACATTCAGTACTTC
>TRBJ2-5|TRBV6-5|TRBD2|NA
CASSTGLADLETQYF
TGTGCCAGCAGCACGGGACTAGCGGATTTAGAGACCCAGTACTTC
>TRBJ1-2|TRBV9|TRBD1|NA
CASSAGGQANYGYTF
TGTGCCAGCAGCGCTGGAGGACAGGCTAACTATGGCTACACCTTC
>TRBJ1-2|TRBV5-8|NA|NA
CASSFNYGYTF
TGTGCCAGCAGCTTTAACTATGGCTACACCTTC
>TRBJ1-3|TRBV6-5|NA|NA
CAGGGEHSGNTIYF
TGTGCCGGGGGGGGCGAACACTCTGGAAACACCATATATTTT
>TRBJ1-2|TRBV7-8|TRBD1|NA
CASSPGTGQNYGYTF
TGTGCCAGCAGCCCGGGGACAGGGCAAAACTATGGCTACACCTTC
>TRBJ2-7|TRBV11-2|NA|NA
CASSLSTGNLYEQYF
TGTGCCAGCAGCTTAAGTACAGGGAATCTCTACGAGCAGTACTTC
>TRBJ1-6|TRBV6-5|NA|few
CASRTEVYNSPLHF
TGTGCCAGTAGGACGGAGGTTTATAATTCACCCCTCCACTTT
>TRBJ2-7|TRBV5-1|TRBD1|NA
CASSWGQAEQYF
TGCGCCAGCAGTTGGGGACAGGCGGAGCAGTACTTC
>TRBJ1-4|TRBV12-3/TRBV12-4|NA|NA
CASGGAVNEKLFF
TGTGCCAGCGGGGGCGCAGTTAATGAAAAACTGTTTTTT
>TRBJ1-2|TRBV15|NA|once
CATSRDRRLTNYGYTF
TGTGCCACCAGCAGAGATCGGCGCCTGACTAACTATGGCTACACCTTC
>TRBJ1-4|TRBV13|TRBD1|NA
CASSTYLEDRGLNEKLFF
TGTGCCAGCAGTACCTATTTGGAGGACAGGGGGCTGAATGAAAAACTGTTTTTT
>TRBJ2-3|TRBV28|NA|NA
CASSSPSTRDTQYF
TGTGCCAGCAGTTCCCCCAGCACAAGAGATACGCAGTATTTT
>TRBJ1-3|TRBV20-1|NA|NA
CSASNREAGNTIYF
TGCAGTGCTAGTAACAGGGAGGCTGGAAACACCATATATTTT
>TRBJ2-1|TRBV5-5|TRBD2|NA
CASSSRLAGGTYNEQFF
TGTGCCAGCAGCTCCCGACTAGCGGGGGGAACCTACAATGAGCAGTTCTTC
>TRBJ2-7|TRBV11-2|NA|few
CASSLSRYEQYF
TGTGCCAGCAGCCTAAGCCGATACGAGCAGTACTTC
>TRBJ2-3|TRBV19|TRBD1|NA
CASSIPGTGSDTQYF
TGTGCCAGTAGTATCCCCGGGACAGGGTCAGATACGCAGTATTTT
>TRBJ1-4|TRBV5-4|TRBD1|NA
CASSVRQGEKLFF
TGTGCCAGCAGTGTTAGACAGGGTGAAAAACTGTTTTTT
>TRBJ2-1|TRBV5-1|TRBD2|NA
CASSSAGGGYNEQFF
TGCGCCAGCAGCTCTGCGGGGGGTGGATACAATGAGCAGTTCTTC
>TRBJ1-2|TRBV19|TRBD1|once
CASKPDRGYGYTF
TGTGCCAGCAAGCCGGACAGGGGCTATGGCTACACCTTC
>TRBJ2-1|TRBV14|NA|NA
CASSRPGLGSSYNEQFF
TGTGCCAGCAGCCGACCGGGACTTGGAAGCTCCTACAATGAGCAGTTCTTC
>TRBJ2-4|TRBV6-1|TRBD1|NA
CASSEYPRGRAAKNIQYF
TGTGCCAGCAGTGAATATCCGAGGGGGCGGGCGGCCAAAAACATTCAGTACTTC
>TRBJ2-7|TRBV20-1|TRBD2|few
CSASGTSGDNYEQYF
TGCAGTGCTAGTGGGACTAGCGGGGATAACTACGAGCAGTACTTC
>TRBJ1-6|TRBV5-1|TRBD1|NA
CASSLETGGPNSPLHF
TGCGCCAGCAGCTTGGAGACAGGGGGCCCCAATTCACCCCTCCACTTT
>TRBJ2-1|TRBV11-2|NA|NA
CASSLGPANEQFF
TGTGCCAGCAGCTTAGGACCCGCTAATGAGCAGTTCTTC
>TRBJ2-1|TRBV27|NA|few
CASRREDEQFF
TGTGCCAGCAGAAGGGAAGATGAGCAGTTCTTC
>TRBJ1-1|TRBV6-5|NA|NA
CASSAEGTEAFF
TGTGCCAGCAGCGCGGAGGGGACTGAAGCTTTCTTT
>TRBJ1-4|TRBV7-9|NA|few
CASSPPGQGLSEKLFF
TGTGCCAGCAGTCCCCCCGGCCAGGGGCTCTCTGAAAAACTGTTTTTT